This passage covers 19 T cell receptor beta chains from one sample sequenced in a study of blood T cell repertoires in COVID-19. Assay used: immunoSEQ multiplex PCR; TCRdb lists only in-frame clones, some missing. Altogether approximately 26,000 clones are present, about 90% being singletons, with the ten largest covering roughly 3.1%. Sequencing was carried out using peripheral blood. Receptor source: a human donor in a cohort sampled during active COVID-19.

The chain couples TRBV5-1 to TRBJ2-1; 7 nucleotides match TRBD1. There are 15 residues in the CDR3. Germline lookup yields CDR1 SGHRS and CDR2 YFSETQ. V was clipped by 0 bases and J by 3 bases; unmatched bases: 3. The CDR3 reads CASSLEGGHYNEQFF. In nucleotides, the CDR3 is TGCGCCAGCAGCTTGGAAGGGGGCCACTACAATGAGCAGTTCTTC.

This clone was seen once. The V and J genes are TRBV10-2 and TRBJ2-7; D unresolved. Trimming removed 3 bases from V and 2 bases from J, with 11 bases in between. The CDR3 contains 14 residues. Germline CDR1 is WSHSY and CDR2 is SAAADI. The CDR3 nucleotides read TGCGCCAGCAGTGATGAGAGGTTTGCCTACGAGCAGTACTTC. Amino acids: CASSDERFAYEQYF.

This clone is a singleton in its sample. The chain carries TRBV6-5 and TRBJ1-2; 7 bases are a match to TRBD1. This CDR3 spans 14 amino acids. V lost 7 bases, J lost 2 bases, and 7 bases stayed unmatched. CDR1 is MNHEY, CDR2 SVGAGI, per germline. The CDR3 DNA follows: TGTGCCAGCAAATATTCGGACAGGAACTATGGCTACACCTTC. Encoded protein: CASKYSDRNYGYTF.

This clone was observed a handful of times. This chain connects TRBV18 to TRBJ2-7, with a tentative D call TRBD1 (5 bases). Germline values: CDR1 KGHSH, CDR2 LQKENI. V was shortened by 3 bases and J by 7 bases, with 7 bases between the two germline ends. The CDR3 loop spans 11 amino acids. CDR3 bases: TGTGCCAGCTCACCGGGGCGAGAGCAGTACTTC. Translated, it gives CASSPGREQYF.

The chain joins TRBV27 to TRBJ2-3, with 9 bases identical to TRBD1. The CDR3 length is 14 residues. Losses at the gene ends were 7 bases for V and 2 bases for J; bases not matched to a gene: 4. CDR1 is MNHEY, CDR2 SMNVEV, per germline (reference sequence). CDR3 nucleotide sequence: TGTGCCAGCAAACGGACAGGGGACACAGATACGCAGTATTTT. The encoded protein is CASKRTGDTDTQYF.

This chain joins TRBV19 and TRBJ2-4; the D gene is possibly TRBD1 (6 bases). There are 15 residues in the CDR3. Germline CDR1 reads LNHDA; CDR2 reads SQIVND (reference sequence). Trimming stripped 4 bases from V and 7 bases from J, with 17 bases between. The CDR3 nucleotides are TGTGCCAGTAGTACGAAGGGGTGGGGGCGCAACATTCAGTACTTC. Its translation: CASSTKGWGRNIQYF.

The genes are TRBV25-1 and TRBJ2-3; 10 nucleotides agree with TRBD1. J lost 7 bases, V lost 5 bases, and 9 bases had no gene match. Germline loops: CDR1 MGHDK, CDR2 SYGVNS. The CDR3 is 15 residues long. Here the CDR3 reads CASSPGQGEDYTQYF. CDR3 DNA: TGTGCCAGCAGTCCCGGACAGGGGGAGGATTATACGCAGTATTTT.

The CDR3 reads CASSPSPSGGGGQPQHF. The DNA for the CDR3 is TGTGCCAGCAGCCCTTCCCCGTCGGGGGGAGGCGGTCAGCCCCAGCATTTT. This chain uses TRBV21-1 with TRBJ1-5. TRBV21-1 is a pseudogene. The CDR3 has 17 amino acids.

J is TRBJ1-2 and V is TRBV6-5, with no clear D. V was cut by 6 bases and J by 3 bases, with 17 bases left in between. CDR1 is MNHEY and CDR2 is SVGAGI in the germline V gene. The CDR3 runs 15 residues. DNA of the CDR3: TGTGCCAGCAGCCCGGGATCCAATGGGTACTATGGCTACACCTTC. This translates into CASSPGSNGYYGYTF.

The rearrangement joins TRBV6-5 to TRBJ1-2, with TRBD1 matching 9 bases. The CDR3 is 15 amino acids. With V trimmed by 5 bases and J by 7 bases, 11 bases remained unmatched. From germline, CDR1 is MNHEY and CDR2 SVGAGI. CDR3 loop: CASSPAGTGILGYTF. CDR3 DNA sequence: TGTGCCAGCAGTCCCGCCGGGACAGGGATACTTGGCTACACCTTC.

This sequence joins TRBV7-3 and TRBJ2-3, with 8 positions matching TRBD2. CDR3 size: 19 residues. J gave up 2 bases and V 5 bases, and 18 bases lay outside the gene matches. Germline lookup yields CDR1 SGHTA and CDR2 FQGTGA. CDR3: CASSPPTSGSIVDTDTQYF. The CDR3 nucleotides read TGTGCCAGCAGCCCACCTACCAGCGGGAGTATTGTTGACACAGATACGCAGTATTTT.

This clone was counted between two and nine times. This sequence joins TRBV7-9 and TRBJ1-2; D remains ambiguous. This CDR3 spans 13 amino acids. Germline V gives CDR1 SEHNR, CDR2 FQNEAQ (reference sequence). V lost 8 bases to trimming and J lost 1 base, with 11 bases between them. CDR3 in amino acids: CASGLDFNYGYTF. The CDR3 DNA sequence: TGTGCCAGCGGACTGGATTTTAACTATGGCTACACCTTC.

V gene TRBV5-1 combines with J gene TRBJ2-2; D is perhaps TRBD2 (5 bases). The V end was cut by 4 bases, the J end by 0 bases, with 16 bases between. This CDR3 has 17 amino acids. CDR1 SGHRS and CDR2 YFSETQ come from the germline V gene. The CDR3 DNA follows: TGCGCCAGCAGCCCGGCTCCGCGGGCGGCGAACACCGGGGAGCTGTTTTTT. Translating gives CASSPAPRAANTGELFF.

This clone was seen only once. J is TRBJ2-6 and V is TRBV2, with D possibly TRBD2 on 6 matching bases. The V end lost 7 bases, the J end lost 4 bases, and 11 bases lay between the germline ends. Germline-derived CDR1 and CDR2 are SNHLY and FYNNEI. CDR3 length: 14 amino acids. The CDR3 loop reads CASKGEAGANVLTF. The CDR3 DNA sequence: TGTGCCAGCAAAGGGGAGGCGGGGGCCAACGTCCTGACTTTC.

The rearrangement joins TRBV7-3 to TRBJ2-5, with 9 bases lining up with TRBD1. Germline V CDR1 and CDR2: SGHTA, FQGTGA. J was trimmed by 1 base and V by 5 bases; bases with no gene match: 11. This CDR3 contains 17 residues. The CDR3 nucleotides are TGTGCCAGCAGCGCACTGATACAGGGGGCCCTCCAAGAGACCCAGTACTTC. This encodes CASSALIQGALQETQYF. Full variable domain (outside the CDR3, taken from reference TRBV7-3 and TRBJ2-5): GAGVSQTPSNKVTEKGKYVELRCDPISGHTALYWYRQSLGQGPEFLIYFQGTGAADDSGLPNDRFFAVRPEGSVSTLKIQRTERGDSAVYLCASSALIQGALQETQYFGPGTRLLVL.

The genes are TRBV3-1 (or the pseudogene TRBV3-2) and TRBJ2-1; D possibly corresponds to TRBD1 (5 bases). Germline V lookup: CDR1 LGHDT, CDR2 YNNKEL (reference sequence). CDR3 size: 14 residues. V was pared by 8 bases and J by 4 bases, with 15 bases between. The CDR3 DNA reads TGTGCCAGCGGAGACAGTTCACCTTACAATGAGCAGTTCTTC. Translated: CASGDSSPYNEQFF.

The V and J genes are TRBV12-3 or TRBV12-4 and TRBJ2-1, with 7 bases fitting TRBD1. Trimming took 5 bases from V and 12 from J; bases not matched to a gene: 10. The CDR3 is 13 amino acids. The CDR3 reads CASSRTTTGWQFF. CDR3 DNA sequence: TGTGCCAGCAGTAGGACGACGACAGGGTGGCAGTTCTTC.

V usage is TRBV12-5 and J usage is TRBJ1-1; 8 bases are a match to TRBD1. From germline, CDR1 is LGHNT and CDR2 FRNRAP. With V trimmed by 6 bases and J by 7 bases, 4 bases remained unmatched. CDR3 length equals 12 residues. The CDR3, as DNA: TGTGCTAGTGGGGCTGACAGGGGTGAAGCTTTCTTT. Translated: CASGADRGEAFF.

The gene calls are TRBV10-1 and TRBJ2-3; 7 positions agree with TRBD1. This CDR3 is 14 amino acids long. Germline values: CDR1 WNHNN, CDR2 SYGVQD (reference sequence). Unmatched junction bases numbered 2, after V lost 5 bases and J lost 0 bases. Written as DNA, the CDR3 is TGCGCCAGCAGTCGGGACAGTAGCACAGATACGCAGTATTTT. Its protein product is CASSRDSSTDTQYF.